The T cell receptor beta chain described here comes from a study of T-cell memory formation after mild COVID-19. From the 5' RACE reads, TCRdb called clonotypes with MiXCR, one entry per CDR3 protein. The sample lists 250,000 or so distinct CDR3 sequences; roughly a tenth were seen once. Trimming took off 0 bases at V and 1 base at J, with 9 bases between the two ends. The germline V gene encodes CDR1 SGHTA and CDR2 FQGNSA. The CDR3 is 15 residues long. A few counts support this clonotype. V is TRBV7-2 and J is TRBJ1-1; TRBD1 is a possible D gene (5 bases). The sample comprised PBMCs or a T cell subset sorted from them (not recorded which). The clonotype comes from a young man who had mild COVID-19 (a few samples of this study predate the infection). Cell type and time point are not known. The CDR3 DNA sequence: TGTGCCAGCAGCTTAGCCCCCGGGGGGAACACTGAAGCTTTCTTT. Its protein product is CASSLAPGGNTEAFF.